This T cell receptor beta chain was sequenced during a study of T-cell memory formation after mild COVID-19. 5'RACE with constant-segment primers built TCRalpha and TCRbeta cDNA libraries with UMIs. Each CDR3 protein is one row after TCRdb ran MiXCR on the 5' RACE reads. The sample lists fewer than 600,000 distinct CDR3 sequences; less than 25% were seen once. This clonotype was seen more than once but under ten times. Antigen unknown. Germline-derived CDR1 and CDR2 are SEHNR and FQNEAQ (reference sequence). Trimming at V came to 7 bases and at J to 3 bases, leaving 5 bases not matched to a gene. The CDR3 loop spans 15 amino acids. General study points: Prior to infection, memory already included some responding clones, suggesting cross-reactive memory joined. Later expanders leaned CD4+, whereas day 15 to 85 contracting clones were balanced CD4/CD8.

Sequencing used PBMCs or a T cell subset sorted from them (not recorded which). The receptor comes from an adult woman who had mild COVID-19 (a few samples of this study predate the infection). Cell type and time point are not known. This chain uses TRBV7-9 with TRBJ2-1; 11 bases map to TRBD2. CDR3 residues: CASNPGLADYNEQFF. CDR3 DNA: TGTGCCAGCAACCCGGGACTAGCGGACTACAATGAGCAGTTCTTC.